A single sample is the source of the 13 T cell receptor beta chains below, sequenced in a study of shared clonotypes between healthy human individuals. Only CD45RO-negative cells positively selected for CCR7 counted as naive CD8 cells, so terminally differentiated effector memory CD45RA+ cells were excluded. Assay: immunoSEQ multiplex PCR; the TCRdb copy retains only in-frame clones and omits some. Of about 2.1 million clones in the sample, 85% to 95% are singletons; the top ten hold 1.5% to 2%. What was sequenced was naive CD8+ T cells from PBMCs. The receptors originated from a man aged 18 to 29 in good health. Some clones in this sample may be carry-over from other donors' samples.

A single count supports this clone. The V call is TRBV27, the J call TRBJ1-5; 10 bases line up with TRBD1. V lost 2 bases to trimming and J lost 7 bases; unmatched junction nucleotides: 2. CDR1 is MNHEY and CDR2 is SMNVEV in the germline V gene (reference sequence). The CDR3 is made up of 14 amino acids. The CDR3 nucleotides read TGTGCCAGCAGTTTAGGGACAGGGGTCCAGCCCCAGCATTTT. Amino acids: CASSLGTGVQPQHF.

This rearrangement joins TRBV6-1 to TRBJ2-7; D possibly corresponds to TRBD2 (5 bases). CDR1 and CDR2 (germline): MNHNS, SASEGT. Trimming stripped 0 bases from V and 6 bases from J, with 12 bases between. The CDR3 runs to 14 residues. For the CDR3, the DNA is TGTGCCAGCAGTGAAGCACCTGCCGAGGGCGAGCAGTACTTC. It yields the protein CASSEAPAEGEQYF.

V and J are TRBV7-9 and TRBJ1-1, with a tentative D call TRBD1 (6 bases). Germline CDR1 reads SEHNR; CDR2 reads FQNEAQ (reference sequence). The CDR3 length is 13 residues. V gave up 6 bases and J gave up 2 bases, with 10 bases separating them. CDR3 sequence (DNA): TGTGCCAGCAGTAAACAGGGAAACACTGAAGCTTTCTTT. Its protein is CASSKQGNTEAFF.

The chain links TRBV7-3 to TRBJ2-2; D not resolved. This CDR3 is built from 17 residues. The germline V and J ends were trimmed by 6 bases and 0 bases, with 17 bases remaining between them. Per germline, CDR1 SGHTA and CDR2 FQGTGA. The DNA for the CDR3 is TGTGCCAGCAGTCCTATTCACCGAACCACGAACACCGGGGAGCTGTTTTTT. It codes for CASSPIHRTTNTGELFF.

On this clone: Other DNA sequences in the sample encode the same CDR3. The chain has TRBV4-3 and TRBJ2-7; D is unclear. The CDR3 runs to 14 residues. CDR1 is LGHNA and CDR2 is YSLEER in the germline V gene. V dropped 2 bases and J dropped 0 bases, with 8 bases sitting between them. The CDR3 sequence: CASSQSGSSYEQYF. The CDR3 bases are TGCGCCAGCAGCCAATCCGGAAGCTCCTACGAGCAGTACTTC.

Comment on this clone: The same CDR3 arises from other DNA sequences in this sample as well. Here the CDR3 reads CASSVGAGVGYGYTF. The CDR3 DNA reads as TGTGCCAGCAGCGTAGGTGCCGGGGTAGGCTATGGCTACACCTTC. The chain recombines TRBV9 with TRBJ1-2; D not resolved. The length of the CDR3 is 15 residues. Germline V gives CDR1 SGDLS, CDR2 YYNGEE. V lost 0 bases, J lost 4 bases, and 13 bases lay in between. Complete variable domain (other parts from reference TRBV9 and TRBJ1-2): DSGVTQTPKHLITATGQRVTLRCSPRSGDLSVYWYQQSLDQGLQFLIQYYNGEERAKGNILERFSAQQFPDLHSELNLSSLELGDSALYFCASSVGAGVGYGYTFGSGTRLTVV.

This rearrangement joins TRBV6-1 to TRBJ2-7, with no clear D. There are 13 residues in the CDR3. The ends were cut back, 8 bases at V and 6 bases at J, with 17 bases in the middle. Germline V gene data show CDR1 as MNHNS and CDR2 as SASEGT. CDR3 sequence: CASHPSGVTEQYF. In DNA, the CDR3 is TGTGCCAGCCACCCTAGTGGGGTTACCGAGCAGTACTTC.

This chain joins TRBV28 and TRBJ2-7, with D unclear. V was shortened by 5 bases and J by 2 bases, with 10 bases between the two germline ends. This CDR3 contains 13 residues. CDR1 is MDHEN, CDR2 SYDVKM, per germline. The CDR3: CASSGHQAYEQYF. CDR3 in DNA: TGTGCCAGCAGTGGGCACCAAGCCTACGAGCAGTACTTC.

To note about this clone: Other DNA variants within this sample encode the same CDR3. The chain links TRBV11-2 to TRBJ2-7, with D hard to call. Trimming took 1 base from V and 4 from J, leaving 8 bases between them. The CDR3 sequence is 13 residues long. Germline V lookup: CDR1 SGHAT, CDR2 FQNNGV. In nucleotides, the CDR3 is TGTGCCAGCAGCTTAGGGGTCAGGTACGAGCAGTACTTC. It is translated as CASSLGVRYEQYF. Complete variable domain (other parts from reference TRBV11-2 and TRBJ2-7): EAGVAQSPRYKIIEKRQSVAFWCNPISGHATLYWYQQILGQGPKLLIQFQNNGVVDDSQLPKDRFSAERLKGVDSTLKIQPAKLEDSAVYLCASSLGVRYEQYFGPGTRLTVT.

For this clone: The sample carries other DNA sequences with the same CDR3. This rearrangement joins TRBV27 to TRBJ2-5; 13 positions match TRBD2. Per the germline V gene, CDR1 is MNHEY and CDR2 is SMNVEV (reference sequence). Unmatched junction bases numbered 3, after V lost 5 bases and J lost 3 bases. The CDR3 sequence is 15 residues long. This CDR3 reads CASSSGTSGKETQYF. The DNA of the CDR3 is TGTGCCAGCAGTAGTGGGACTAGCGGGAAAGAGACCCAGTACTTC.

The chain links TRBV27 to TRBJ2-7; 10 positions agree with TRBD1. This CDR3 has 13 amino acids. Germline V gene data show CDR1 as MNHEY and CDR2 as SMNVEV (reference sequence). With 8 bases clipped from V and 5 bases from J, the junction kept 6 bases outside the gene matches. The CDR3 coding sequence is TGTGCCAGCCGGGACAGGGGCGCCAACGAGCAGTACTTC. Its translation is CASRDRGANEQYF.

V usage is TRBV29-1 and J usage is TRBJ1-1, with 10 bases fitting TRBD1. The CDR3 is 15 amino acids. Looked up from germline, CDR1 is SQVTM and CDR2 is ANQGSEA. V lost 7 bases, J lost 0 bases, and 8 bases stayed unmatched. The CDR3 coding sequence is TGCAGCGCCCCGGGACAGGGGCTCATGAACACTGAAGCTTTCTTT. Its translation is CSAPGQGLMNTEAFF.

V is TRBV9 and J is TRBJ2-2, with D uncertain. This CDR3 is 12 amino acids long. The V gene's germline CDR1 is SGDLS and CDR2 YYNGEE. Trimming stripped 4 bases from V and 6 bases from J, with 7 bases between. CDR3 coding DNA: TGTGCCAGCAGCTCACGACCCGGGGAGCTGTTTTTT. Amino acid sequence: CASSSRPGELFF. Looking up the rest from reference TRBV9 and TRBJ2-2 gives the full variable domain: DSGVTQTPKHLITATGQRVTLRCSPRSGDLSVYWYQQSLDQGLQFLIQYYNGEERAKGNILERFSAQQFPDLHSELNLSSLELGDSALYFCASSSRPGELFFGEGSRLTVL.